These 32 T cell receptor beta chains were all obtained from the same sample, sequenced in a study of blood T cell repertoires in COVID-19. Libraries were prepared by immunoSEQ multiplex PCR; TCRdb keeps only in-frame clonotypes and omits some of them. The sample includes 170,000 or so clones, around 84% of them seen just once. Sequenced: peripheral blood. The receptors originated from a middle-aged man with active or convalescent COVID-19.

V is TRBV18 and J is TRBJ1-1; the D gene is possibly TRBD1 (5 bases). Between the trimmed V and J ends, which lost 5 bases and 1 base, there was a span of 8 bases. CDR3 length equals 13 residues. Germline CDR1 is KGHSH and CDR2 is LQKENI. This CDR3 is CASSFQGNTEAFF. CDR3 DNA sequence: TGTGCCAGCTCATTCCAGGGGAACACTGAAGCTTTCTTT.

This clone was detected once. The V and J genes are TRBV2 and TRBJ2-1; 14 bases match TRBD2. J gave up 1 base and V 7 bases, and 6 bases lay outside the gene matches. The CDR3 is 17 residues long. Germline V gene lookup returns CDR1 SNHLY and CDR2 FYNNEI. CDR3: CASNGLAGGRSYNEQFF. The CDR3 region has the DNA TGTGCCAGCAATGGACTAGCGGGAGGAAGGTCCTACAATGAGCAGTTCTTC.

V and J are TRBV5-8 and TRBJ1-5; possible D gene TRBD1, 5 bases. Germline loops: CDR1 SGHTS, CDR2 YDEGEE. The CDR3 length is 12 residues. The V and J ends lost 6 bases and 6 bases respectively, with 10 bases between them. For the CDR3, the DNA is TGTGCCAGCACCTGGGGGGGTCAGCCCCAGCATTTT. Amino acid sequence: CASTWGGQPQHF.

This chain links TRBV7-9 with TRBJ1-2; D is possibly TRBD1 (5 bases). Trimming pared 6 bases from V and 8 bases from J, leaving 16 bases between. This CDR3 comprises 13 residues. Germline CDR1 reads SEHNR; CDR2 reads FQNEAQ (reference sequence). CDR3 amino acids: CASSTPRDGGYTF. CDR3 sequence (DNA): TGTGCCAGCAGTACACCCAGGGATGGGGGCTACACCTTC.

The chain couples TRBV18 to TRBJ2-5, with 7 nucleotides matching TRBD1. The CDR3 runs to 14 residues. Germline CDR1 is KGHSH and CDR2 is LQKENI. With 6 bases clipped from V and 4 bases from J, the junction kept 8 bases outside the gene matches. Written as DNA, the CDR3 is TGTGCCAGCTCCCCTCAGGACAGGCGAGAGACCCAGTACTTC. Translating it yields CASSPQDRRETQYF.

The chain carries TRBV5-1 and TRBJ1-2; 9 bases agree with TRBD1. This CDR3 spans 17 amino acids. J was trimmed by 5 bases and V by 4 bases; bases with no gene match: 15. Germline V CDR1 and CDR2: SGHRS, YFSETQ. In DNA form, the CDR3 reads TGCGCCAGCAGCCCGAACTTAGGAACAGGGGGCGCGTATGGCTACACCTTC. Translating gives CASSPNLGTGGAYGYTF. The entire variable domain, with the rest obtained from reference TRBV5-1 and TRBJ1-2, is as follows: KAGVTQTPRYLIKTRGQQVTLSCSPISGHRSVSWYQQTPGQGLQFLFEYFSETQRNKGNFPGRFSGRQFSNSRSEMNVSTLELGDSALYLCASSPNLGTGGAYGYTFGSGTRLTVV.

The chain joins TRBV5-8 to TRBJ2-5; D perhaps matches TRBD1 (5 bases). In germline, CDR1 is SGHTS, CDR2 YDEGEE. V was pared by 2 bases and J by 1 base, with 15 bases between. The CDR3 totals 16 residues. The CDR3 nucleotides are TGTGCCAGCAGCTTACTCGCAGGGTTCGGCCAAGAGACCCAGTACTTC. This gives the protein CASSLLAGFGQETQYF.

This chain links TRBV30 with TRBJ2-2, with D unresolved. Trimming pared 1 base from V and 8 bases from J, leaving 11 bases between. The germline V gene has CDR1 GTSNPN and CDR2 SVGIG (reference sequence). The CDR3 sequence is 13 residues long. The CDR3 sequence: CAWSALATGELFF. DNA for the CDR3: TGTGCCTGGAGTGCATTAGCTACTGGGGAGCTGTTTTTT.

This clone was counted between two and nine times. Mismatch with germline at one junction end may stem from a read error. V gene TRBV2 combines with J gene TRBJ2-5; D is ambiguous. Germline-derived CDR1 and CDR2 are SNHLY and FYNNEI. This CDR3 has 11 residues. The CDR3 sequence is CASSESLGAHF. The CDR3 DNA reads as TGTGCCAGCAGTGAATCTCTAGGTGCGCACTTC.

There are a few counts of this clone. In DNA form, the CDR3 reads TGTGCCAGCAGCGTACGTGCGGCAGACTCTGGAAACACCATATATTTT. This sequence encodes CASSVRAADSGNTIYF. The rearrangement uses TRBV9 and TRBJ1-3; no reliable D call. V dropped 1 base and J dropped 0 bases, with 11 bases sitting between them. CDR1 SGDLS and CDR2 YYNGEE come from the germline V gene. This CDR3 spans 16 amino acids.

This chain uses TRBV27 with TRBJ1-1; D not certain. The CDR3 has 15 amino acids. Trimming shortened V by 0 bases and J by 1 base, and 9 bases separated the two germline ends. Per the germline V gene, CDR1 is MNHEY and CDR2 is SMNVEV (reference sequence). The CDR3 is CASSLSGRPNTEAFF. As DNA, the CDR3 is TGTGCCAGCAGTTTATCGGGCCGGCCGAACACTGAAGCTTTCTTT.

V gene TRBV6-5 combines with J gene TRBJ1-4; maybe TRBD1 (5 bases). This CDR3 is built from 15 residues. V was cut by 2 bases and J by 8 bases, with 15 bases left in between. Germline V lookup: CDR1 MNHEY, CDR2 SVGAGI. In DNA form, the CDR3 reads TGTGCCAGCAGTTACCGCGGGGGGGGAGGCGAAAAACTGTTTTTT. As protein: CASSYRGGGGEKLFF.

This sequence joins TRBV6-2 or TRBV6-3 and TRBJ1-5; 8 bases are shared with TRBD1. Germline trimming cut 5 bases from V and 1 base from J; bases unmatched to any gene: 16. The CDR3 is 19 amino acids. Germline loops: CDR1 MNHEY, CDR2 SVGEGT. The CDR3 coding sequence is TGTGCCAGCAGTGGGGGAGGACAGGGACCTCCCTTAAGCAATCAGCCCCAGCATTTT. Its translation: CASSGGGQGPPLSNQPQHF.

This clone was picked up one time. The rearrangement uses TRBV5-6 and TRBJ2-7; no definite D call. Per the germline V gene, CDR1 is SGHDT and CDR2 is YYEEEE. The V and J ends lost 3 bases and 2 bases respectively, with 6 bases between them. CDR3 length: 12 amino acids. Written as DNA, the CDR3 is TGTGCCAGCAGCTCGACACCCTACGAGCAGTACTTC. This translates into CASSSTPYEQYF.

The gene calls are TRBV19 and TRBJ1-2; 9 positions agree with TRBD1. This CDR3 spans 14 amino acids. J was trimmed by 2 bases and V by 10 bases; bases with no gene match: 8. Germline CDR1 LNHDA, CDR2 SQIVND (reference sequence). CDR3 residues: CATKGTGKNYGYTF. CDR3 bases: TGTGCCACAAAAGGGACAGGGAAGAACTATGGCTACACCTTC.

This clone was seen once. The DNA of the CDR3 is TGTGCCAGCAGTTTACTCGGGACAGGGGGTTCCTACGAGCAGTACTTC. Amino acids: CASSLLGTGGSYEQYF. The chain couples TRBV27 to TRBJ2-7; the match to TRBD1 covers 11 bases. Germline trimming cut 2 bases from V and 1 base from J; bases unmatched to any gene: 4. Germline values: CDR1 MNHEY, CDR2 SMNVEV (reference sequence). This CDR3 spans 16 amino acids.

V and J are TRBV28 and TRBJ2-7; 9 nucleotides line up with TRBD2. This CDR3 spans 13 amino acids. Germline V gene data show CDR1 as MDHEN and CDR2 as SYDVKM. V lost 8 bases, J lost 5 bases, and 7 bases stayed unmatched. The CDR3 is CASLSGRLHEQYF. The CDR3 coding sequence is TGTGCCAGCCTTAGCGGGAGACTACACGAGCAGTACTTC.

This chain links TRBV6-2 or TRBV6-3 with TRBJ2-6; D is possibly TRBD2 (6 bases). With 5 bases removed from V and 0 bases from J, the gap between germline ends came to 8 bases. The CDR3 has 15 amino acids. Germline CDR1 MNHEY, CDR2 SVGEGT. Here the CDR3 DNA reads TGTGCCAGCAGTCCGGGACTCTCTGGGGCCAACGTCCTGACTTTC. This sequence encodes CASSPGLSGANVLTF.

Concerning this clone: The junction departs from the called germline gene at one end, perhaps through a read error. This chain connects TRBV4-2 to TRBJ2-3, with TRBD2 matching over 8 bases. The CDR3 consists of 14 residues. Germline loops: CDR1 LGHNA, CDR2 YNFKEQ. The CDR3 loop is CASSQDGFGGGELF. In DNA form, the CDR3 reads TGTGCCAGCAGCCAAGATGGTTTCGGGGGGGGCGAACTTTTT.

This chain joins TRBV1 and TRBJ2-7; TRBD1 is the table's D call and was not checked against the DNA. TRBV1 is a known pseudogene. This CDR3 region has 18 residues. CDR3 bases: TGCACCAGCAGCCAAGATCCCCTTCCGGGACAGATAGCCTACGAGCAGTACTTC. It codes for CTSSQDPLPGQIAYEQYF.

The chain is built from TRBV6-5 and TRBJ1-1; 7 bases fit TRBD1. The germline V gene encodes CDR1 MNHEY and CDR2 SVGAGI. The CDR3 spans 14 residues. Trimming removed 6 bases from V and 4 bases from J; junction bases left unmatched: 8. CDR3 protein: CASRGGRGSTEAFF. Here the CDR3 DNA reads TGTGCCAGCAGGGGGGGCAGGGGGAGCACTGAAGCTTTCTTT.

This sequence joins TRBV11-3 and TRBJ1-2; TRBD1 might be the D (6 bases). This CDR3 spans 13 amino acids. The germline gives CDR1 SGHNT, CDR2 YENEEA. The V and J ends lost 7 bases and 4 bases respectively, with 13 bases between them. In DNA, the CDR3 is TGTGCCAGCACCGGAACAGGGACCTATGGCTACACCTTC. It specifies CASTGTGTYGYTF. The whole variable domain, remainder taken from reference TRBV11-3 and TRBJ1-2, is EAGVVQSPRYKIIEKKQPVAFWCNPISGHNTLYWYLQNLGQGPELLIRYENEEAVDDSQLPKDRFSAERLKGVDSTLKIQPAELGDSAVYLCASTGTGTYGYTFGSGTRLTVV.

V and J are TRBV2 and TRBJ1-2, with a tentative D call TRBD1 (5 bases). The length of the CDR3 is 16 residues. V lost 6 bases, J lost 3 bases, and 20 bases lay in between. Germline loops: CDR1 SNHLY, CDR2 FYNNEI. The CDR3 sequence: CASRPSGLTKHYGYTF. The CDR3, as DNA: TGTGCCAGCAGGCCCTCGGGACTCACGAAGCACTATGGCTACACCTTC.

In DNA form, the CDR3 reads TGTGCCTTTGATACGAGCTCTGGAAACACCATATATTTT. Amino acid sequence: CAFDTSSGNTIYF. The chain joins TRBV30 to TRBJ1-3; D unresolved. CDR1 and CDR2 from the germline V gene are GTSNPN and SVGIG (reference sequence). Trimming stripped 7 bases from V and 0 bases from J, with 10 bases between. This CDR3 is built from 13 residues.

Comments on this clone: Mismatch with germline at one junction end may stem from a read error. This rearrangement joins TRBV9 to TRBJ2-3; 8 bases agree with TRBD2. This CDR3 is built from 17 residues. Germline CDR1 and CDR2: SGDLS and YYNGEE. The DNA for the CDR3 is TGTGCTAGCAGTCGTCCTCGGGGGGGCGCTAGCACAGATACGCAGTATTTT. It encodes CASSRPRGGASTDTQYF.

The genes are TRBV5-6 and TRBJ2-7, with TRBD1 matching 9 bases. CDR1 is SGHDT, CDR2 YYEEEE, per germline. V lost 4 bases and J lost 7; bases outside the gene matches: 18. The CDR3 covers 17 residues. CDR3 nucleotide sequence: TGTGCCAGCAGCCGAATACAGGGGGCGAACCCCCTGGGGGAGCAGTACTTC. It codes for CASSRIQGANPLGEQYF.

J is TRBJ1-5 and V is TRBV7-3; 9 bases are shared with TRBD1. This CDR3 has 19 amino acids. CDR1 is SGHTA and CDR2 is FQGTGA in the germline V gene. V dropped 1 base and J dropped 5; count of bases not matched to a gene: 15. The CDR3 DNA follows: TGTGCCAGCAGCTTAAAATCGCAACCGGGACAGGGAGGGCATCAGCCCCAGCATTTT. This sequence encodes CASSLKSQPGQGGHQPQHF. The variable domain in full, with the rest retrieved from reference TRBV7-3 and TRBJ1-5, is GAGVSQTPSNKVTEKGKYVELRCDPISGHTALYWYRQSLGQGPEFLIYFQGTGAADDSGLPNDRFFAVRPEGSVSTLKIQRTERGDSAVYLCASSLKSQPGQGGHQPQHFGDGTRLSIL.

The J gene is TRBJ2-7, the V gene TRBV3-1 (or the pseudogene TRBV3-2); perhaps TRBD1 as D (6 bases). The CDR3 consists of 14 residues. The V end lost 1 base, the J end lost 5 bases, and 12 bases lay between the germline ends. Germline V gene sequence: CDR1 LGHDT, CDR2 YNNKEL (reference sequence). CDR3 protein: CASSQGAQGNEQYF. For the CDR3, the DNA is TGTGCCAGCAGCCAAGGTGCGCAGGGGAACGAGCAGTACTTC.

This chain links TRBV24-1 with TRBJ2-7; no clear D gene. V lost 3 bases, J lost 5 bases, and 4 bases lay in between. Germline V gene sequence: CDR1 KGHDR, CDR2 SFDVKD. CDR3 length: 11 residues. CDR3 residues: CATSDEDEQYF. CDR3 nucleotides: TGTGCCACCAGTGATGAGGACGAGCAGTACTTC.

The rearrangement links TRBV7-8 to TRBJ2-5, with TRBD1 matching 9 bases. The CDR3 has 13 residues. The junction had 3 bases not matched to a gene; V was cut back by 8 bases and J by 2 bases. Germline V gene lookup returns CDR1 SGHVS and CDR2 FQNEAQ. As DNA, the CDR3 is TGTGCCAGCCGGGGGACAGGGCAAGAGACCCAGTACTTC. It yields the protein CASRGTGQETQYF.

The DNA for the CDR3 is TGTGCCAGCAGCGTAGCGCTAGCGTCTTACGAGCAGTACTTC. As protein: CASSVALASYEQYF. The V and J genes are TRBV9 and TRBJ2-7, with a possible D match to TRBD2 (6 bases). The V and J ends lost 0 bases and 4 bases respectively, with 11 bases between them. The CDR3 contains 14 residues. The germline gives CDR1 SGDLS, CDR2 YYNGEE.

This clone was found once. This same CDR3 is encoded by further DNA sequences in the sample. The gene calls are TRBV19 and TRBJ1-1; no clear D. This CDR3 contains 14 residues. Germline V gene sequence: CDR1 LNHDA, CDR2 SQIVND (reference sequence). With 2 bases removed from V and 0 bases from J, the gap between germline ends came to 7 bases. This CDR3 reads CASSISGMNTEAFF. DNA of the CDR3: TGTGCCAGTAGTATATCGGGAATGAACACTGAAGCTTTCTTT.